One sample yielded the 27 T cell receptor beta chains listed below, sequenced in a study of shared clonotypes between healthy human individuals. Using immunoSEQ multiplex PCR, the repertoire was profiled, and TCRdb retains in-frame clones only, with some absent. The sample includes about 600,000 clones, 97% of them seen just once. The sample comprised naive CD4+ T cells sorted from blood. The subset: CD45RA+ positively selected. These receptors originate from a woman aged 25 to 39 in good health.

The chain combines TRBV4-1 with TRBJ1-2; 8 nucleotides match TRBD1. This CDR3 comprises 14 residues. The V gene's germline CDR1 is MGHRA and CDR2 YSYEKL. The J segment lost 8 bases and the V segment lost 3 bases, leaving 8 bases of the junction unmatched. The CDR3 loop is CASSHSGQGRGYTF. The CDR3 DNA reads TGCGCCAGCAGCCACTCCGGACAGGGAAGAGGCTACACCTTC.

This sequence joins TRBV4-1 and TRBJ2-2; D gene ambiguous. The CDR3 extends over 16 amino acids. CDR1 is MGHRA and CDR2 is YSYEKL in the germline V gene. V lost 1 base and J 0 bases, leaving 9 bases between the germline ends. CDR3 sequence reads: CASSQVVGPNTGELFF. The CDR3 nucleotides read TGCGCCAGCAGCCAAGTGGTTGGACCGAACACCGGGGAGCTGTTTTTT.

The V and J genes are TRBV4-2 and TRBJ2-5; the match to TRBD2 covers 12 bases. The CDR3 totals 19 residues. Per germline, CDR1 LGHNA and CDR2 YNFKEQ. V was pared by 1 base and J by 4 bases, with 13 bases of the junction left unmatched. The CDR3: CASSQVRATSGRVGETQYF. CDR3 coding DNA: TGTGCCAGCAGCCAAGTCAGAGCGACTAGCGGGAGAGTAGGAGAGACCCAGTACTTC.

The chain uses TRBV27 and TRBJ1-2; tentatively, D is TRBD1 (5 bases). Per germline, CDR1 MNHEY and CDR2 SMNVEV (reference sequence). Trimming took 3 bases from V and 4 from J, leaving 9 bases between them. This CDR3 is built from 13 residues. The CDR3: CASSFSQGYGYTF. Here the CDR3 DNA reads TGTGCCAGCAGTTTTTCCCAGGGCTATGGCTACACCTTC.

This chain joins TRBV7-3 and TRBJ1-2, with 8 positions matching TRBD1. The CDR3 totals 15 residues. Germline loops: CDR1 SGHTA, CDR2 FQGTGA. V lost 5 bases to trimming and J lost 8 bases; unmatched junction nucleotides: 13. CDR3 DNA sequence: TGTGCCAGCAGCCCGCGGGGACAGGCAAGCTACGGCTACACCTTC. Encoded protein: CASSPRGQASYGYTF.

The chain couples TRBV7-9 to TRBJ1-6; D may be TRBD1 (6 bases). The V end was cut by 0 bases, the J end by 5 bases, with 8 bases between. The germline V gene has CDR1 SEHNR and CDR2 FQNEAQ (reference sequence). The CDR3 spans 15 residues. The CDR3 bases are TGTGCCAGCAGCTTAGCGGGGGCAGATAATTCACCCCTCCACTTT. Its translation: CASSLAGADNSPLHF.

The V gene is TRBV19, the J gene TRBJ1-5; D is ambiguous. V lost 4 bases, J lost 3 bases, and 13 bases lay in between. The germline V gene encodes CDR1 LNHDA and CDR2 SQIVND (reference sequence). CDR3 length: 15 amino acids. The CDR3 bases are TGTGCCAGTAGTAGTATGGCAGCCCTCAATCAGCCCCAGCATTTT. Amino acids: CASSSMAALNQPQHF.

The CDR3 loop is CASSFDRGYEQYF. As DNA, the CDR3 is TGTGCCAGCAGCTTTGACAGGGGGTACGAGCAGTACTTC. The genes are TRBV5-4 and TRBJ2-7; 9 bases agree with TRBD1. V shed 2 bases, J shed 4 bases, and the junction held 1 base outside the gene matches. This CDR3 comprises 13 residues. From germline, CDR1 is SGHNT and CDR2 YYREEE (reference sequence).

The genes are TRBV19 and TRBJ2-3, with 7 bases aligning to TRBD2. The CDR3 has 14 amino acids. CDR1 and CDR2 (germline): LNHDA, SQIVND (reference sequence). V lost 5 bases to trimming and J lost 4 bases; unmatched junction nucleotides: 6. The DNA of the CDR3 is TGTGCCAGTAGTTTAGGACTAGTCCCAGATACGCAGTATTTT. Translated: CASSLGLVPDTQYF.

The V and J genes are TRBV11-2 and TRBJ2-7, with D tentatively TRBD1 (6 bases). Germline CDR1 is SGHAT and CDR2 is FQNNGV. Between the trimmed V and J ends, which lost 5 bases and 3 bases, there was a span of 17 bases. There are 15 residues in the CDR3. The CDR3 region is CASSKSRDKRYEQYF. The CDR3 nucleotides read TGTGCCAGCAGCAAATCCCGGGACAAGCGCTACGAGCAGTACTTC.

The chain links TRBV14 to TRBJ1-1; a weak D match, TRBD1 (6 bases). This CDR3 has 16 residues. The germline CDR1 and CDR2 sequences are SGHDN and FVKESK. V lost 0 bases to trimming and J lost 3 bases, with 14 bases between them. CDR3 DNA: TGTGCCAGCAGCCAAGACGGGCTCGGACAGTACACTGAAGCTTTCTTT. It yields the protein CASSQDGLGQYTEAFF.

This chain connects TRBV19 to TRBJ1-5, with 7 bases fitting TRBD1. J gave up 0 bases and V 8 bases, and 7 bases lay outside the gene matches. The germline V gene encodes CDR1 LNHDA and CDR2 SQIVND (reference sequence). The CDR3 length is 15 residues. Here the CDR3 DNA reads TGTGCCAGTTTACAGGGGTGGCATAGCAATCAGCCCCAGCATTTT. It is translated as CASLQGWHSNQPQHF. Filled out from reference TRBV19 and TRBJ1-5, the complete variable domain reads DGGITQSPKYLFRKEGQNVTLSCEQNLNHDAMYWYRQDPGQGLRLIYYSQIVNDFQKGDIAEGYSVSREKKESFPLTVTSAQKNPTAFYLCASLQGWHSNQPQHFGDGTRLSIL.

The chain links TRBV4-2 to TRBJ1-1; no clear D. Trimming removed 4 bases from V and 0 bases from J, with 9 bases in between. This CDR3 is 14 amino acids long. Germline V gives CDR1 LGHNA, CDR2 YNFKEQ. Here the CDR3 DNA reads TGTGCCAGCAGCCTAACAGCCCTGAACACTGAAGCTTTCTTT. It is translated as CASSLTALNTEAFF.

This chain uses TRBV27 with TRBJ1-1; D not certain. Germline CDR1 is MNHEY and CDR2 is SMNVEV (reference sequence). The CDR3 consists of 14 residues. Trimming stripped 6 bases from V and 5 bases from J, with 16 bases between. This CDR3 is CASSPHTKGTEAFF. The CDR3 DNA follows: TGTGCCAGCAGCCCCCACACCAAAGGGACTGAAGCTTTCTTT.

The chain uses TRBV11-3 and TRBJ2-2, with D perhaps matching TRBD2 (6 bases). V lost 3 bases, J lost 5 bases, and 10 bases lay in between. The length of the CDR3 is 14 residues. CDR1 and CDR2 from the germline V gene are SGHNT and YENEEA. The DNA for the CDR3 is TGTGCCAGCAGCTTGGGCGGGAAGACCGGGGAGCTGTTTTTT. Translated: CASSLGGKTGELFF.

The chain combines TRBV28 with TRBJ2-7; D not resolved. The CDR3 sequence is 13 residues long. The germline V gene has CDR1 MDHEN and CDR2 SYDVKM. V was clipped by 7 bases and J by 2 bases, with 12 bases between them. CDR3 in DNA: TGTGCCAGCAACCCCTCACCCCCCTACGAGCAGTACTTC. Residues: CASNPSPPYEQYF.

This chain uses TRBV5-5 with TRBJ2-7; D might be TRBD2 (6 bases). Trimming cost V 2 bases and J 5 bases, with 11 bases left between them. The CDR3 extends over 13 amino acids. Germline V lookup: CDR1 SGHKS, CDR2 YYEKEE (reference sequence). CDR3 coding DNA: TGTGCCAGCAGCTTTCCCGGGGGAAACGAGCAGTACTTC. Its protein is CASSFPGGNEQYF.

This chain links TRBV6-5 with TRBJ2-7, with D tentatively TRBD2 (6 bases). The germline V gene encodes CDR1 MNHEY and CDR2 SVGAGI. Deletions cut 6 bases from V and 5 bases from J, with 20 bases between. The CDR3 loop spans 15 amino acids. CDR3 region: CASSPIAAWANEQYF. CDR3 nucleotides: TGTGCCAGCAGCCCGATAGCGGCTTGGGCCAACGAGCAGTACTTC.

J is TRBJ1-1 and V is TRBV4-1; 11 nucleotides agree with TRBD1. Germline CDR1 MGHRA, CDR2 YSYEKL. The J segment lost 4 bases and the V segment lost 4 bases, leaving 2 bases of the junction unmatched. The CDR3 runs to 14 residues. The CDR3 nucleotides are TGCGCCAGCAGCCGGACAGGGGGCGGCACTGAAGCTTTCTTT. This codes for CASSRTGGGTEAFF.

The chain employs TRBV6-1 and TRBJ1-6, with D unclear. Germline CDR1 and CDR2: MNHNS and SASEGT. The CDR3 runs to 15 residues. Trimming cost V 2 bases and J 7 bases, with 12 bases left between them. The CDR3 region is CASSEPGVVNSPLHF. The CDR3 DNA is TGTGCCAGCAGTGAACCCGGGGTCGTGAATTCACCCCTCCACTTT.

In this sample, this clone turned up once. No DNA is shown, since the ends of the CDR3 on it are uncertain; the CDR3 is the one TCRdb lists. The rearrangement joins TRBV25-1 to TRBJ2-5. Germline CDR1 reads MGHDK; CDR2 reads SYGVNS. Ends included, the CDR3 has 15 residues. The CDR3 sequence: CASSFGNGPQETQYF.

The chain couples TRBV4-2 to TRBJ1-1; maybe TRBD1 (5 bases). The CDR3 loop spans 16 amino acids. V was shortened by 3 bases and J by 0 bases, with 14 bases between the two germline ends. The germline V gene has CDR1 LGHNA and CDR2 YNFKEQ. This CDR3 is CASSHLPGRVNTEAFF. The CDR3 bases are TGTGCCAGCAGCCATCTCCCGGGCAGGGTGAACACTGAAGCTTTCTTT.

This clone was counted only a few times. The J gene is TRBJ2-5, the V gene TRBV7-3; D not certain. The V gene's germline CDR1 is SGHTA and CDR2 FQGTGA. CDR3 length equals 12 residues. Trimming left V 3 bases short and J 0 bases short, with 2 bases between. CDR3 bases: TGTGCCAGCAGCTTGGACCAAGAGACCCAGTACTTC. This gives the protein CASSLDQETQYF. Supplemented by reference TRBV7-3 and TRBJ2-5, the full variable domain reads GAGVSQTPSNKVTEKGKYVELRCDPISGHTALYWYRQSLGQGPEFLIYFQGTGAADDSGLPNDRFFAVRPEGSVSTLKIQRTERGDSAVYLCASSLDQETQYFGPGTRLLVL.

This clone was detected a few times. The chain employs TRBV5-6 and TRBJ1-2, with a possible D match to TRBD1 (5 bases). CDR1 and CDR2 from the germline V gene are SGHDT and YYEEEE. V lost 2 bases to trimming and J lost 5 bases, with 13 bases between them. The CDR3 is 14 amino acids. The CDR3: CASSFSQGGYGYTF. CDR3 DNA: TGTGCCAGCAGCTTCTCGCAGGGCGGGTATGGCTACACCTTC.

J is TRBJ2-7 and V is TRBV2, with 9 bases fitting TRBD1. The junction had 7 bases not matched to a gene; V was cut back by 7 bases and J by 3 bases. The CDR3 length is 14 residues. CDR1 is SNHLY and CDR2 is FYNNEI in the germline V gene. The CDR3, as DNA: TGTGCCAGCAACAAAGGGACAGGGAACTACGAGCAGTACTTC. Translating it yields CASNKGTGNYEQYF.

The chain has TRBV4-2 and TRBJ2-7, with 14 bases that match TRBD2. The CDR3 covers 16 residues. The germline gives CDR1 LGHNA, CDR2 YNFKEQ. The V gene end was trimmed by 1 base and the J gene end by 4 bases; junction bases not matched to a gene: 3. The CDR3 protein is CASSQGLAGGPYEQYF. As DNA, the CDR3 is TGTGCCAGCAGCCAAGGACTAGCGGGAGGGCCATACGAGCAGTACTTC.

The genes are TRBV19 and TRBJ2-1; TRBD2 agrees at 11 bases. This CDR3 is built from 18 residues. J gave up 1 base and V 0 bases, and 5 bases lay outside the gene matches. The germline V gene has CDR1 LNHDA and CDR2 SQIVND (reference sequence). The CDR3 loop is CASSIDARLAGSYNEQFF. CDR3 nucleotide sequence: TGTGCCAGTAGTATAGATGCTAGACTAGCGGGATCCTACAATGAGCAGTTCTTC.